Listed here are 31 T cell receptor beta chains from one sample, sequenced in a study of cytomegalovirus exposure and HLA in healthy donors (dated by TCRdb to 2016 to 2017). Libraries were prepared through the immunoSEQ multiplex PCR assay. The multiplex PCR relied on a mix of 60 forward primers for TCR Vbeta segments and 13 reverse primers for TCR Jbeta segments. Drawn from immuneACCESS, this table holds only the in-frame rearrangements with V and J called that TCRdb kept. Clones are partly lost; checked studies trace under half to an unresolved V gene and leave the rest unexplained. This sample gives about 120,000 clones in total; around 86% of them show up just once. The ten largest clones represent 3.9% of the sample. Source material: PBMCs. These receptors were obtained from a woman aged 25-40 years in good health and CMV-seronegative.

This clone was observed a single time. This chain connects TRBV18 to TRBJ2-3, with TRBD2 identical over 14 bases. The CDR3 runs to 16 residues. Unmatched junction bases numbered 5, after V lost 4 bases and J lost 5 bases. Germline V gives CDR1 KGHSH, CDR2 LQKENI. This CDR3 is CASSRGLAGVGDTQYF. The CDR3 DNA reads TGTGCCAGCTCACGGGGACTAGCGGGAGTAGGAGATACGCAGTATTTT. The full variable domain, rest sourced from reference TRBV18 and TRBJ2-3, is NAGVMQNPRHLVRRRGQEARLRCSPMKGHSHVYWYRQLPEEGLKFMVYLQKENIIDESGMPKERFSAEFPKEGPSILRIQQVVRGDSAAYFCASSRGLAGVGDTQYFGPGTRLTVL.

The rearrangement links TRBV28 to TRBJ2-3; 10 bases line up with TRBD2. Trimming removed 6 bases from V and 3 bases from J; junction bases left unmatched: 3. Germline V gene data show CDR1 as MDHEN and CDR2 as SYDVKM. This CDR3 has 14 residues. CDR3 residues: CASSKTSGTDTQYF. The CDR3 DNA follows: TGTGCCAGCAGCAAGACTAGCGGGACAGATACGCAGTATTTT. The entire variable domain, with the rest obtained from reference TRBV28 and TRBJ2-3, is as follows: DVKVTQSSRYLVKRTGEKVFLECVQDMDHENMFWYRQDPGLGLRLIYFSYDVKMKEKGDIPEGYSVSREKKERFSLILESASTNQTSMYLCASSKTSGTDTQYFGPGTRLTVL.

The chain employs TRBV5-1 and TRBJ1-3; 8 nucleotides agree with TRBD1. Trimming cost V 3 bases and J 4 bases; bases outside gene matches: 3. CDR1 SGHRS and CDR2 YFSETQ come from the germline V gene. CDR3 length: 14 amino acids. As DNA, the CDR3 is TGCGCCAGCAGCTCGGGACAGGAGGGAAACACCATATATTTT. This codes for CASSSGQEGNTIYF.

The chain links TRBV4-1 to TRBJ2-7; maybe TRBD1 (6 bases). CDR3 size: 15 residues. Germline V gene sequence: CDR1 MGHRA, CDR2 YSYEKL. V was shortened by 0 bases and J by 1 base, with 10 bases between the two germline ends. CDR3 residues: CASSQEQGGSYEQYF. The CDR3 bases are TGCGCCAGCAGCCAAGAACAAGGGGGATCCTACGAGCAGTACTTC.

This clone appeared once. This chain uses TRBV27 with TRBJ2-2, with D tentatively TRBD2 (6 bases). The ends were cut back, 0 bases at V and 6 bases at J, with 14 bases in the middle. The CDR3 length is 16 residues. The germline CDR1 and CDR2 sequences are MNHEY and SMNVEV (reference sequence). The CDR3 here is CASSLSRLGGPGELFF. CDR3 bases: TGTGCCAGCAGTTTATCGAGACTAGGAGGCCCCGGGGAGCTGTTTTTT.

This chain connects TRBV5-4 to TRBJ2-7; 8 positions match TRBD2. The CDR3 runs to 19 residues. The J segment lost 3 bases and the V segment lost 0 bases, leaving 17 bases of the junction unmatched. Germline assignment: CDR1 SGHNT and CDR2 YYREEE (reference sequence). This CDR3 is CASSLVRHSRAGGDYEQYF. The DNA for the CDR3 is TGTGCCAGCAGCTTGGTGAGACACTCGAGGGCGGGAGGTGACTACGAGCAGTACTTC.

The chain combines TRBV27 with TRBJ2-1; 8 positions agree with TRBD2. Germline V gene data show CDR1 as MNHEY and CDR2 as SMNVEV (reference sequence). The CDR3 extends over 19 amino acids. V lost 5 bases to trimming and J lost 4 bases; unmatched junction nucleotides: 19. CDR3 loop: CASSGATSGYSGKYNEQFF. As DNA, the CDR3 is TGTGCCAGCAGTGGGGCGACCTCCGGGTATAGCGGGAAGTACAATGAGCAGTTCTTC.

The chain joins TRBV6-5 to TRBJ2-2; TRBD2 might be the D (5 bases). From germline, CDR1 is MNHEY and CDR2 SVGAGI. The ends were cut back, 6 bases at V and 6 bases at J, with 11 bases in the middle. The length of the CDR3 is 13 residues. The CDR3 loop reads CASRYEGAGELFF. The CDR3 DNA sequence: TGTGCCAGCAGATACGAGGGTGCCGGGGAGCTGTTTTTT.

This clone occurred a few times. The J gene is TRBJ2-3, the V gene TRBV19; 8 nucleotides line up with TRBD2. There are 16 residues in the CDR3. Germline-derived CDR1 and CDR2 are LNHDA and SQIVND (reference sequence). Trimming at V came to 4 bases and at J to 0 bases, leaving 6 bases not matched to a gene. CDR3 sequence: CASSTRSGSSTDTQYF. CDR3 DNA sequence: TGTGCCAGTAGTACCCGGAGCGGGAGTAGCACAGATACGCAGTATTTT.

The genes are TRBV28 and TRBJ1-1; 8 bases are shared with TRBD1. The CDR3 is 15 residues long. In germline, CDR1 is MDHEN, CDR2 SYDVKM. Trimming at V came to 2 bases and at J to 4 bases, leaving 6 bases not matched to a gene. CDR3 sequence: CASSLRTGSSTEAFF. The CDR3 DNA reads as TGTGCCAGCAGTTTAAGGACAGGGTCGTCCACTGAAGCTTTCTTT. The full variable domain, rest sourced from reference TRBV28 and TRBJ1-1, is DVKVTQSSRYLVKRTGEKVFLECVQDMDHENMFWYRQDPGLGLRLIYFSYDVKMKEKGDIPEGYSVSREKKERFSLILESASTNQTSMYLCASSLRTGSSTEAFFGQGTRLTVV.

This clone was seen a few times. The chain joins TRBV5-4 to TRBJ1-4, with 7 bases fitting TRBD1. This CDR3 comprises 13 residues. Germline CDR1 SGHNT, CDR2 YYREEE (reference sequence). Trimming cost V 4 bases and J 8 bases; bases outside gene matches: 5. Written as DNA, the CDR3 is TGTGCCAGCAGCATAGGGGGCGGGGAAAAACTGTTTTTT. It codes for CASSIGGGEKLFF.

This clone is judged medium-sized (0.01 to 0.1%). This chain connects TRBV19 to TRBJ2-3; 7 bases align to TRBD2. The germline V gene encodes CDR1 LNHDA and CDR2 SQIVND (reference sequence). The V and J ends lost 10 bases and 4 bases, in that order; junction bases with no gene match: 14. CDR3 length equals 15 residues. CDR3 coding DNA: TGTGCCACCCTCCAATGGGGGGGTCAGGCAGATACGCAGTATTTT. Its translation: CATLQWGGQADTQYF.

V is TRBV5-1 and J is TRBJ2-3, with 12 bases lining up with TRBD2. This CDR3 has 15 residues. Looked up from germline, CDR1 is SGHRS and CDR2 is YFSETQ. With V trimmed by 7 bases and J by 3 bases, 6 bases remained unmatched. As DNA, the CDR3 is TGCGCCAGCTCGGGTGGACTAGCGGGGACAGATACGCAGTATTTT. It encodes CASSGGLAGTDTQYF.

The chain employs TRBV11-2 and TRBJ1-5, with D unresolved. Germline CDR1 SGHAT, CDR2 FQNNGV. V shed 1 base and J shed 6 bases, with 7 bases lying between them. The CDR3 loop spans 13 amino acids. The CDR3 protein is CASSLAGSQPQHF. The CDR3, as DNA: TGTGCCAGCAGCTTAGCTGGCAGTCAGCCCCAGCATTTT.

CDR3 nucleotide sequence: TGTGCCAGCAGGGCAGGGGCCTCTTATACCTACGAGCAGTACTTC. This sequence encodes CASRAGASYTYEQYF. The gene calls are TRBV25-1 and TRBJ2-5, with D perhaps matching TRBD1 (6 bases). The end of the DNA fits TRBJ2-7 better, so the J call may be wrong. Per germline, CDR1 MGHDK and CDR2 SYGVNS. This CDR3 comprises 15 residues.

The chain combines TRBV29-1 with TRBJ2-7; TRBD2 matches at 14 bases. The V and J ends lost 3 bases and 4 bases, in that order; junction bases with no gene match: 2. The CDR3 consists of 14 residues. Germline-derived CDR1 and CDR2 are SQVTM and ANQGSEA. In nucleotides, the CDR3 is TGCAGCGTTGAGGGACTAGCGGGAGAGTACGAGCAGTACTTC. It is translated as CSVEGLAGEYEQYF.

This clone was seen a handful of times. The chain employs TRBV11-1 and TRBJ2-5; 12 bases fit TRBD2. CDR1 SGHAT and CDR2 FQDESV come from the germline V gene (reference sequence). Trimming cost V 4 bases and J 5 bases; bases outside gene matches: 11. There are 17 residues in the CDR3. In DNA form, the CDR3 reads TGTGCCAGCAGCTATCGGACTAGCGGGATCCTCCACGAGACCCAGTACTTC. This sequence encodes CASSYRTSGILHETQYF.

The chain recombines TRBV27 with TRBJ2-5; D remains unclear. The end of the DNA fits TRBJ2-7 better, so the J call may be wrong. The CDR3 spans 14 residues. CDR1 MNHEY and CDR2 SMNVEV come from the germline V gene (reference sequence). CDR3 sequence: CASSFLRGDYEQYF. For the CDR3, the DNA is TGTGCCAGCAGTTTTCTGCGTGGCGACTACGAGCAGTACTTC.

This chain connects TRBV30 to TRBJ2-3; D unresolved. Trimming left V 7 bases short and J 3 bases short, with 20 bases between. Germline V gene sequence: CDR1 GTSNPN, CDR2 SVGIG (reference sequence). The CDR3 contains 15 residues. CDR3 residues: CASSFISIGTDTQYF. CDR3 DNA sequence: TGTGCCTCGTCCTTTATAAGTATCGGGACAGATACGCAGTATTTT.

This chain links TRBV6-4 with TRBJ1-2; D is ambiguous. Germline V gene data show CDR1 as MRHNA and CDR2 as SNTAGT. V lost 6 bases and J lost 6, with 8 bases in between. The CDR3 has 11 amino acids. The CDR3: CASRHEDGYTF. CDR3 in DNA: TGTGCCAGCAGACACGAGGATGGCTACACCTTC.

The chain joins TRBV5-1 to TRBJ2-4, with 12 positions matching TRBD1. Germline V lookup: CDR1 SGHRS, CDR2 YFSETQ. V shed 4 bases, J shed 8 bases, and the junction held 7 bases outside the gene matches. The CDR3 has 15 amino acids. DNA of the CDR3: TGCGCCAGCAGCCCTGGGGACAGGGGGCCAGACATTCAGTACTTC. Translated: CASSPGDRGPDIQYF.

This clone was counted once. The chain employs TRBV7-2 and TRBJ2-3; the match to TRBD2 covers 7 bases. Per germline, CDR1 SGHTA and CDR2 FQGNSA. The V gene end was trimmed by 5 bases and the J gene end by 5 bases; junction bases not matched to a gene: 7. The CDR3 covers 14 residues. The CDR3 nucleotides read TGTGCCAGCAGCAGGGACCCGGGGGGAGATACGCAGTATTTT. This gives the protein CASSRDPGGDTQYF.

The genes are TRBV21-1 and TRBJ2-1; the D call of TRBD2 is as the table states it, not checked on the DNA. TRBV21-1 is a recognized pseudogene. The CDR3 runs 16 residues. The chain's CDR3 is CANVPGLVGGVNEQFF. The CDR3, as DNA: TGTGCCAACGTCCCGGGACTAGTAGGGGGGGTAAATGAGCAGTTCTTC.

The chain uses TRBV11-3 and TRBJ2-1; 13 bases align to TRBD2. The V segment lost 3 bases and the J segment 6 bases; nucleotides outside the gene matches: 2. The CDR3 contains 15 residues. Germline CDR1 is SGHNT and CDR2 is YENEEA. The chain's CDR3 is CASSLRLAGGNEQFF. CDR3 DNA sequence: TGTGCCAGCAGCTTGAGACTAGCGGGAGGCAATGAGCAGTTCTTC. Together with reference TRBV11-3 and TRBJ2-1, the CDR3 gives the full variable domain: EAGVVQSPRYKIIEKKQPVAFWCNPISGHNTLYWYLQNLGQGPELLIRYENEEAVDDSQLPKDRFSAERLKGVDSTLKIQPAELGDSAVYLCASSLRLAGGNEQFFGPGTRLTVL.

The CDR3 coding sequence is TGCAGCGTTTCTAGCGGGACTAGCACAGATACGCAGTATTTT. Translation: CSVSSGTSTDTQYF. This chain connects TRBV29-1 to TRBJ2-3; 9 bases map to TRBD2. This CDR3 has 14 amino acids. CDR1 is SQVTM and CDR2 is ANQGSEA in the germline V gene. The junction had 3 bases not matched to a gene; V was cut back by 5 bases and J by 0 bases.

The chain uses TRBV10-1 and TRBJ1-4; 11 bases line up with TRBD1. Trimming took 6 bases from V and 8 from J; bases not matched to a gene: 5. Germline CDR1 and CDR2: WNHNN and SYGVQD (reference sequence). The CDR3 is made up of 14 amino acids. The CDR3 sequence is CASSPGQGAEKLFF. CDR3 DNA sequence: TGCGCCAGCAGCCCAGGACAGGGGGCGGAAAAACTGTTTTTT.

This clone has only a few counts. The J gene is TRBJ1-1, the V gene TRBV5-1; no definite D call. Trimming pared 0 bases from V and 1 base from J, leaving 7 bases between. CDR1 is SGHRS, CDR2 YFSETQ, per germline. The CDR3 covers 14 residues. CDR3 DNA: TGCGCCAGCAGCTTGGGGAGTGGGAACACTGAAGCTTTCTTT. Amino acid sequence: CASSLGSGNTEAFF.

The chain recombines TRBV5-6 with TRBJ2-7; D not certain. V dropped 0 bases and J dropped 0 bases, with 4 bases sitting between them. This CDR3 spans 13 amino acids. Looked up from germline, CDR1 is SGHDT and CDR2 is YYEEEE. CDR3 in DNA: TGTGCCAGCAGCTTGGTCTCCTCCTACGAGCAGTACTTC. It translates to CASSLVSSYEQYF.

This chain links TRBV29-1 with TRBJ1-1; the match to TRBD1 covers 10 bases. J lost 5 bases, V lost 4 bases, and 1 base had no gene match. This CDR3 spans 12 amino acids. CDR1 SQVTM and CDR2 ANQGSEA come from the germline V gene. The CDR3 bases are TGCAGCGTTGGGGACAGGGGAACTGAAGCTTTCTTT. Translation gives CSVGDRGTEAFF. The full variable domain, rest sourced from reference TRBV29-1 and TRBJ1-1, is SAVISQKPSRDICQRGTSLTIQCQVDSQVTMMFWYRQQPGQSLTLIATANQGSEATYESGFVIDKFPISRPNLTFSTLTVSNMSPEDSSIYLCSVGDRGTEAFFGQGTRLTVV.

The V call is TRBV9, the J call TRBJ1-1; maybe TRBD1 (5 bases). CDR1 and CDR2 from the germline V gene are SGDLS and YYNGEE. Trimming left V 6 bases short and J 5 bases short, with 14 bases between. This CDR3 contains 13 residues. The CDR3 region is CASTTGGGTEAFF. The DNA for the CDR3 is TGTGCCAGCACCACCGGGGGAGGAACTGAAGCTTTCTTT.

Details on this clone: Compared with germline, one end of the junction differs, possibly owing to a read error. This chain links TRBV6-6 with TRBJ2-3, with 7 positions matching TRBD2. This CDR3 contains 16 residues. The germline gives CDR1 MNHNY, CDR2 SVGAGI (reference sequence). CDR3 coding DNA: TGTGCCAGCAGCTTCGATTTGGCGGGAGCTGGAGATGCGCAGTATTTT. It yields the protein CASSFDLAGAGDAQYF.